The 10 T cell receptor beta chains below were found in one sample sequenced in a study of cytomegalovirus exposure and HLA in healthy donors. Amplification used 60 Vbeta primers and 13 Jbeta primers. Assay used: immunoSEQ multiplex PCR; TCRdb lists only in-frame clones, some missing. The sample lists fewer than 200,000 clones, about 80% occurring once. The sample taken for sequencing was PBMCs. Receptors originate from a woman aged 25-40 years in good health and CMV-seropositive.

The gene calls are TRBV27 and TRBJ2-1, with D possibly being TRBD1 (5 bases). V was clipped by 2 bases and J by 8 bases, with 10 bases between them. This CDR3 comprises 13 residues. CDR1 MNHEY and CDR2 SMNVEV come from the germline V gene (reference sequence). CDR3 loop: CASSLRGGHEQFF. In nucleotides, the CDR3 is TGTGCCAGCAGTTTAAGGGGTGGCCATGAGCAGTTCTTC.

The CDR3 region has the DNA TGTGCCAGCAGCCAGACGACAGGGGGCTTCACTGAAGCTTTCTTT. Translating it yields CASSQTTGGFTEAFF. The chain couples TRBV4-2 to TRBJ1-1; 10 nucleotides line up with TRBD1. The CDR3 consists of 15 residues. The ends lost 3 bases at V and 4 bases at J; junction bases unmatched: 5. Per the germline V gene, CDR1 is LGHNA and CDR2 is YNFKEQ.

This clone was observed a single time. The CDR3 sequence: CAWLSAGTAVTGELFF. DNA of the CDR3: TGTGCCTGGCTATCTGCCGGGACAGCCGTCACCGGGGAGCTGTTTTTT. J is TRBJ2-2 and V is TRBV30, with 7 bases identical to TRBD1. This CDR3 is built from 16 residues. The V segment lost 5 bases and the J segment 4 bases; nucleotides outside the gene matches: 13. CDR1 is GTSNPN, CDR2 SVGIG, per germline (reference sequence).

This clone was detected a few times. This chain links TRBV7-2 with TRBJ1-2; D is possibly TRBD1 (6 bases). V was pared by 1 base and J by 7 bases, with 16 bases between. Germline V gene lookup returns CDR1 SGHTA and CDR2 FQGNSA. This CDR3 region has 15 residues. The CDR3 DNA sequence: TGTGCCAGCAGCTTAGAGGGGAACAGGGTTGTTGGCTACACCTTC. Translating gives CASSLEGNRVVGYTF.

J is TRBJ2-1 and V is TRBV10-3, with 10 bases that match TRBD1. The CDR3 runs to 16 residues. With V trimmed by 5 bases and J by 6 bases, 10 bases remained unmatched. Germline CDR1 is ENHRY and CDR2 is SYGVKD. CDR3 in amino acids: CAISSGTGVISNEQFF. The CDR3 nucleotides are TGTGCCATCAGTTCCGGGACAGGGGTAATATCCAATGAGCAGTTCTTC.

The V gene is TRBV7-8, the J gene TRBJ1-1; no clear D. Germline CDR1 is SGHVS and CDR2 is FQNEAQ. Deletions cut 4 bases from V and 1 base from J, with 10 bases between. The CDR3 is 14 amino acids. Written as DNA, the CDR3 is TGTGCCAGCAGCTCTACACTACCGAACACTGAAGCTTTCTTT. Its protein is CASSSTLPNTEAFF.

V gene TRBV14 combines with J gene TRBJ1-4, with D perhaps TRBD1 (6 bases). V dropped 0 bases and J dropped 8 bases, with 16 bases sitting between them. The CDR3 has 16 amino acids. The V gene's germline CDR1 is SGHDN and CDR2 FVKESK. The CDR3 coding sequence is TGTGCCAGCAGCCAAGATCGGGCCAGGGGAGAAGAAAAACTGTTTTTT. The encoded protein is CASSQDRARGEEKLFF.

The rearrangement joins TRBV11-1 to TRBJ2-7; TRBD2 aligns across 15 bases. The CDR3 runs 19 residues. V was pared by 1 base and J by 6 bases, with 13 bases of the junction left unmatched. Germline V CDR1 and CDR2: SGHAT, FQDESV (reference sequence). The CDR3 region is CASSLVRGLAGGPYGEQYF. In DNA, the CDR3 is TGTGCCAGCAGCTTAGTACGAGGACTAGCGGGAGGGCCTTACGGCGAGCAGTACTTC.

This clone was seen just once. V and J are TRBV10-3 and TRBJ2-3; TRBD2 aligns across 10 bases. The germline gives CDR1 ENHRY, CDR2 SYGVKD. The CDR3 runs 14 residues. V shed 5 bases, J shed 4 bases, and the junction held 3 bases outside the gene matches. The CDR3 region is CAISPGLAPDTQYF. The CDR3 bases are TGTGCCATCAGTCCGGGACTAGCGCCAGATACGCAGTATTTT.

This clone was observed once. The chain carries TRBV18 and TRBJ1-4; D call uncertain. CDR1 is KGHSH and CDR2 is LQKENI in the germline V gene. The germline V and J ends were trimmed by 1 base and 12 bases, with 12 bases remaining between them. The CDR3 loop spans 13 amino acids. This chain's CDR3 is CASSPLQDRELFF. CDR3 nucleotide sequence: TGTGCCAGCTCACCACTTCAGGATAGAGAACTGTTTTTT.